These T cell receptor beta chains were read from a single sample in a study of vaccination and CD4 T cells after COVID-19. TCRdb passed the PCR reads through MiXCR, listing each CDR3 protein once. This table has several thousand distinct CDR3 sequences, roughly 52% appearing once. These TCRs are of unknown antigen specificity. The sample was CD4+ T cells from blood, cultured in vitro. Receptors originate from a human donor who had recovered from COVID-19. The CDR3 runs from the conserved cysteine through the conserved F or W. Fields, in order: J gene, D gene, V gene, clone size, CDR3 DNA, CDR3 protein. A D gene is named only where the DNA matches it firmly. Expanded clones are given a class, and other clones once, few, many or no size at all.

>TRBJ1-1|TRBD1|TRBV7-6|NA
TGTGCCAGCAGCTTAGGACAGGGGGCCACTGAAGCTTTCTTT
CASSLGQGATEAFF
>TRBJ2-7|NA|TRBV6-1|NA
TGTGCCAGCAGCCCAACAGGGTCGGGCGAGCAGTACTTC
CASSPTGSGEQYF
>TRBJ1-2|TRBD1|TRBV28|NA
TGTGCCAGCAGTCCTCCGGGACAGCACTATGGCTACACCTTC
CASSPPGQHYGYTF
>TRBJ2-7|NA|TRBV20-1|NA
TGCAGTGCTAGAGATGGTGGGTCCACCTACGAGCAGTACTTC
CSARDGGSTYEQYF
>TRBJ1-2|NA|TRBV20-1|NA
TGCAGTGCTAGAGCGGACCAAATCTATGGCTACACCTTC
CSARADQIYGYTF
>TRBJ2-7|TRBD2|TRBV12-3/TRBV12-4|NA
TGTGCCAGCAGTTCCTCGGGGGGTACAAACGAGCAGTACTTC
CASSSSGGTNEQYF
>TRBJ1-5|NA|TRBV6-2/TRBV6-3|NA
TGTGCCAGCAGTTACTCGAAGGGAGGGAGTATATCCCAGCATTTT
CASSYSKGGSISQHF
>TRBJ1-3|NA|TRBV15|NA
TGTGCCACCAGCAGAGATCGAAGTATTGGAAACACCATATATTTT
CATSRDRSIGNTIYF
>TRBJ2-3|NA|TRBV7-7|NA
TGTGCTAGCAGCGTTACGACACTAAGCACAGATACGCAGTATTTT
CASSVTTLSTDTQYF
>TRBJ1-1|TRBD1|TRBV5-4|NA
TGTGCCAGCAGCTTGGACAGGGGGCAATCTGAAGCTTTCTTT
CASSLDRGQSEAFF
>TRBJ1-3|NA|TRBV6-2/TRBV6-3|few
TGTGCCAGCAGCCAGACGGGGAGCCCCATATATTTT
CASSQTGSPIYF
>TRBJ2-6|NA|TRBV27|once
TGTGCCAGCAGTCGAGAGGCGTCTGGGGCCAACGTCCTGACTTTC
CASSREASGANVLTF
>TRBJ2-1|NA|TRBV7-9|NA
TGTGCCAGCAGCAATTGGGCCCAGGGCACATCCGAGCAGTTCTTC
CASSNWAQGTSEQFF
>TRBJ2-1|TRBD2|TRBV7-9|NA
TGTGCCAGCAGCTTGAGAGCTAGCGGGGGGGTCGATGAGCAGTTCTTC
CASSLRASGGVDEQFF
>TRBJ1-1|TRBD1|TRBV18|NA
TGTGCCAGCTCACCAACGACAGGGGAGAGTTCGGCTTTCTTT
CASSPTTGESSAFF
>TRBJ2-3|NA|TRBV6-1|NA
TGTGCCAGCACCCGAGGTAGCACAGATACGCAGTATTTT
CASTRGSTDTQYF
>TRBJ2-2|NA|TRBV20-1|NA
TGCAGTGCTAGACCAGGGGACTTCCCCGGGGAGCTGTTTTTT
CSARPGDFPGELFF
>TRBJ2-3|NA|TRBV7-9|NA
TGTGCCAGCAGCTTTACGCGGGCGGAGAGCACAGATACGCAGTATTTT
CASSFTRAESTDTQYF
>TRBJ1-1|NA|TRBV10-1|few
TGCGCCAGCACGAAGGGATTTAACACTGAAGCTTTCTTT
CASTKGFNTEAFF
>TRBJ2-3|NA|TRBV6-2/TRBV6-3|NA
TGTGCCAGCAGTTGGCGTAGAGTAGATACGCAGTATTTT
CASSWRRVDTQYF
>TRBJ2-7|NA|TRBV27|NA
TGTGCCAGCAAACGTGCGGGACAAGGGGGGCACGAGCAGTACTTC
CASKRAGQGGHEQYF
>TRBJ2-3|NA|TRBV2|few
TGTGCCAGCATTAGCGGATCCACAGATACGCAGTATTTT
CASISGSTDTQYF
>TRBJ1-2|TRBD1|TRBV6-1|few
TGTGCCAGCACCCCAGTAGGGGGCATGGGGGGTTCTGCCGGCTACACCTTC
CASTPVGGMGGSAGYTF
>TRBJ2-3|NA|TRBV20-1|few
TGCAGTGCTAGCGGGAGCACAGATACGCAGTATTTT
CSASGSTDTQYF
>TRBJ1-2|TRBD1|TRBV19|NA
TGTGCCAGTACCGGGGACAGGGGTATCGCGGGCTACACCTTC
CASTGDRGIAGYTF
>TRBJ2-3|NA|TRBV6-5|once
TGTGCCAGCAGTTCTCCGGGACTCGGGCACGGAGATACGCAGTATTTT
CASSSPGLGHGDTQYF
>TRBJ2-2|NA|TRBV2|NA
TGTGCCAGCAGTGAACAGGGGGAGCTGTTTTTT
CASSEQGELFF
>TRBJ2-1|TRBD2|TRBV11-2|NA
TGTGCCAGCAGCTTCTTCGGGACTAGCGGGGGGGCGAACAATGAGCAGTTCTTC
CASSFFGTSGGANNEQFF
>TRBJ1-1|NA|TRBV11-1|once
TGTGCCAGCAGCTTAGGAGAGAACACTGAAGCTTTCTTT
CASSLGENTEAFF
>TRBJ2-5|TRBD2|TRBV29-1|NA
TGCAGCGTTGAAGATGGGGGGGGACAAGAGACCCAGTACTTC
CSVEDGGGQETQYF
>TRBJ2-7|NA|TRBV6-1|NA
TGTGCCAGCAGTGAAGGGGTGGATATCTACGAGCAGTACTTC
CASSEGVDIYEQYF
>TRBJ2-3|TRBD2|TRBV7-9|NA
TGTGCCAGCAGCTTGGGACTAGCGGCTAGCACAGATACGCAGTATTTT
CASSLGLAASTDTQYF
>TRBJ2-2|TRBD2|TRBV4-1|NA
TGCGCCAGCAGCCAGCGGACTAGCGGGGGCGTGGGCACCGGGGAGCTGTTTTTT
CASSQRTSGGVGTGELFF
>TRBJ1-6|NA|TRBV7-2|few
TGTGCCAGCAGCTTCGGACAGAGGTCACCCCTCCACTTT
CASSFGQRSPLHF
>TRBJ2-5|NA|TRBV20-1|NA
TGCAGTGCTAGAGATACCCGGGGCAGGGCAGGGCGAGAGACCCAGTACTTC
CSARDTRGRAGRETQYF
>TRBJ2-7|TRBD2|TRBV19|NA
TGTGCCAGTAGTATCGGGGGACTAGCAACCTACGAGCAGTACTTC
CASSIGGLATYEQYF
>TRBJ1-2|TRBD1|TRBV19|few
TGTGCCAGTAGTATGGGACAGGGTGGAAACTATGGCTACACCTTC
CASSMGQGGNYGYTF
>TRBJ1-2|TRBD1|TRBV12-3/TRBV12-4|NA
TGTGCCAGCAGTCAAACCGGACAGGGGGACTATGGCTACACCTTC
CASSQTGQGDYGYTF
>TRBJ2-1|NA|TRBV2|few
TGTGCCAGCAGTAAGGACAGAAACAATGAGCAGTTCTTC
CASSKDRNNEQFF
>TRBJ1-4|NA|TRBV19|few
TGTGCCAGTAGTATCCCTCAGGGTTCTAATGAAAAACTGTTTTTT
CASSIPQGSNEKLFF
>TRBJ2-3|NA|TRBV15|NA
TGTGCCACCAGCAGAGATGGTGAGACCCCATCGAATACGCAGTATTTT
CATSRDGETPSNTQYF
>TRBJ1-3|NA|TRBV6-1|few
TGTGCCAGCTGGGAAGACGGGACGAGTAATGGAAACACCATATATTTT
CASWEDGTSNGNTIYF
>TRBJ2-7|NA|TRBV12-2|NA
TGTGCAAGTCGCTCCATCGGGGGAGGGACACAGTACTACGAGCAGTACTTC
CASRSIGGGTQYYEQYF
>TRBJ2-2|TRBD2|TRBV28|few
TGTGCCAGCAGTCACTTCATGACTAGCGGGCCGAACACCGGGGAGCTGTTTTTT
CASSHFMTSGPNTGELFF
>TRBJ1-2|TRBD1|TRBV20-1|NA
TGCAGTGCCAGCGACAGGGTGGGGACGGGCTACACCTTC
CSASDRVGTGYTF
>TRBJ1-1|NA|TRBV7-9|few
TGTGCCAGCAGCTCTGGGCCCGAGATGAACACTGAAGCTTTCTTT
CASSSGPEMNTEAFF
>TRBJ2-7|NA|TRBV6-1|NA
TGTGCCAGCAGCCCGACAGGATTCTCCTACGAGCAGTACTTC
CASSPTGFSYEQYF
>TRBJ2-5|NA|TRBV12-3/TRBV12-4|NA
TGTGCCAGCAGTTTCGGCAGGGAGACCCAGTACTTC
CASSFGRETQYF
>TRBJ1-2|TRBD1|TRBV4-2|NA
TGTGCCAGCAGCCAGGGGGACAGTATGGACTATGGCTACACCTTC
CASSQGDSMDYGYTF
>TRBJ2-5|NA|TRBV7-7|NA
TGTGCCAGCAGCTTAGGATATCCAGAGACCCAGTACTTC
CASSLGYPETQYF
>TRBJ2-2|NA|TRBV2|NA
TGTGCCAGCAGTGCCCACCTAAACACCGGGGAGCTGTTTTTT
CASSAHLNTGELFF
>TRBJ1-2|NA|TRBV19|NA
TGTGCCAGCCGGGACCAAAGGTATGGCTACACCTTC
CASRDQRYGYTF
>TRBJ1-5|NA|TRBV2|NA
TGTGCCAGCAGTGGGGGGAGGATCCAGCCCCAGCATTTT
CASSGGRIQPQHF
>TRBJ2-1|NA|TRBV18|NA
TGTGCCAGCTCACCGGGGAGAGATACAACCAGTAACAATGAGCAGTTCTTC
CASSPGRDTTSNNEQFF
>TRBJ1-2|NA|TRBV20-1|NA
TGCAGTGCTAGTGTGACAGACTATGGCTACACCTTC
CSASVTDYGYTF
>TRBJ1-1|NA|TRBV6-1|NA
TGTGCCAGCAGAATAACCGGGACACCGAACAGTGAAGCTTTCTTT
CASRITGTPNSEAFF